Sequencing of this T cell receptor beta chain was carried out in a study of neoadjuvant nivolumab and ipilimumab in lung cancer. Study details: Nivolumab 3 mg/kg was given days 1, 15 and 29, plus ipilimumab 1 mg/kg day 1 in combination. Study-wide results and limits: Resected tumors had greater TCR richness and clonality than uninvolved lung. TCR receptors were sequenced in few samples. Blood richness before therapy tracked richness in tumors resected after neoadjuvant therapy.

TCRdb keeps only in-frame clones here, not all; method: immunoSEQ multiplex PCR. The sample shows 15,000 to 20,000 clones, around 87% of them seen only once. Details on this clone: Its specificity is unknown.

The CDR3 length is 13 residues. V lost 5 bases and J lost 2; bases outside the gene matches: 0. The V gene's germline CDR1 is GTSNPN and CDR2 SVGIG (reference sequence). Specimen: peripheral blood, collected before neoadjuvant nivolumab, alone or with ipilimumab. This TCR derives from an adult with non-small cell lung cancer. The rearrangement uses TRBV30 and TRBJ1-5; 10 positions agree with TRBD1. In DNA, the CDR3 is TGTGCCTGGGGACAGGGGGGCAATCAGCCCCAGCATTTT. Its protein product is CAWGQGGNQPQHF.